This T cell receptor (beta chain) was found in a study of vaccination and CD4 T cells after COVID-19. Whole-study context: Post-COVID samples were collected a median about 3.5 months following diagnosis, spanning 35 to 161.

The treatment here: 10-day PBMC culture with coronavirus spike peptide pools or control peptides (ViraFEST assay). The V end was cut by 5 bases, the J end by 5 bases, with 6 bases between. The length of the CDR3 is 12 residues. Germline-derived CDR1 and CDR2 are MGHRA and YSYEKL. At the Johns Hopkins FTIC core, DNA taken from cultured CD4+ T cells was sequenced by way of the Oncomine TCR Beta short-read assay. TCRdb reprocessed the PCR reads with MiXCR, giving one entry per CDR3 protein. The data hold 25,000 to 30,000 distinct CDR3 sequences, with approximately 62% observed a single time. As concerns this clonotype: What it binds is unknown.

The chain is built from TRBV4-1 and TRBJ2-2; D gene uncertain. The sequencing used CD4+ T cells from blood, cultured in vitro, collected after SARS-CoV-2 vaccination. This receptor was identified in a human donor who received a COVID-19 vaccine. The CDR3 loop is CASSNGTGELFF. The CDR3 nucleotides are TGCGCCAGCAGCAACGGGACCGGGGAGCTGTTTTTT.